Following are 18 T cell receptor beta chains from one sample sequenced in a study of blood T cell repertoires in COVID-19. Here immunoSEQ multiplex PCR was the method, and the copy in TCRdb shows in-frame clones only, minus some. The sample records around 230,000 clones, roughly 85% being singletons. Sequencing was performed on PBMCs or T cells enriched from blood (not recorded which). Every receptor here comes from a woman aged 40 to 55 with acute COVID-19.

The rearrangement links TRBV6-1 to TRBJ2-7; TRBD2 is a possible D gene (6 bases). The CDR3 is 20 residues long. Trimming left V 3 bases short and J 6 bases short, with 33 bases between. Germline V CDR1 and CDR2: MNHNS, SASEGT. CDR3 region: CASSEPARGNSRLPSAEQYF. CDR3 nucleotide sequence: TGTGCCAGCAGTGAGCCCGCACGGGGGAACAGTCGATTACCGTCTGCCGAGCAGTACTTC.

The chain carries TRBV27 and TRBJ1-1; D possibly corresponds to TRBD1 (5 bases). The V gene lost 6 bases and the J gene lost 4 bases, with 15 bases spanning the gap. CDR3 length: 14 residues. Germline CDR1 and CDR2: MNHEY and SMNVEV (reference sequence). The CDR3 sequence is CASSPIGGVTEAFF. The DNA for the CDR3 is TGTGCCAGCAGCCCAATTGGAGGGGTCACTGAAGCTTTCTTT.

The chain recombines TRBV30 with TRBJ1-6; TRBD1 matches at 8 bases. Germline V lookup: CDR1 GTSNPN, CDR2 SVGIG (reference sequence). Unmatched junction bases numbered 5, after V lost 0 bases and J lost 7 bases. The CDR3 contains 15 residues. CDR3 protein: CAWSVGAGGNSPLHF. The CDR3 DNA reads as TGTGCCTGGAGTGTAGGTGCAGGGGGCAATTCACCCCTCCACTTT.

The chain has TRBV11-2 and TRBJ1-5; unclear D gene. CDR1 and CDR2 (germline): SGHAT, FQNNGV. V was pared by 5 bases and J by 4 bases, with 6 bases between. This CDR3 is 12 amino acids long. CDR3 coding DNA: TGTGCCAGCAGCCGAGGAAATCAGCCCCAGCATTTT. The encoded protein is CASSRGNQPQHF. The complete variable domain, with remaining parts taken from reference TRBV11-2 and TRBJ1-5, reads EAGVAQSPRYKIIEKRQSVAFWCNPISGHATLYWYQQILGQGPKLLIQFQNNGVVDDSQLPKDRFSAERLKGVDSTLKIQPAKLEDSAVYLCASSRGNQPQHFGDGTRLSIL.

This clone turned up a few times. The chain uses TRBV7-2 and TRBJ2-4; 9 nucleotides agree with TRBD2. V was pared by 1 base and J by 5 bases, with 6 bases of the junction left unmatched. The CDR3 extends over 16 amino acids. The germline V gene has CDR1 SGHTA and CDR2 FQGNSA. Here the CDR3 DNA reads TGTGCCAGCAGCTTAGTGGGCGGGGGGGCCCAAAACATTCAGTACTTC. Its translation is CASSLVGGGAQNIQYF.

The rearrangement uses TRBV5-6 and TRBJ1-4; 8 bases are shared with TRBD1. The length of the CDR3 is 15 residues. Trimming took 4 bases from V and 4 from J; bases not matched to a gene: 6. Germline V gene lookup returns CDR1 SGHDT and CDR2 YYEEEE. For the CDR3, the DNA is TGTGCCAGCAGCCCTGGACAGGGTCATAATGAAAAACTGTTTTTT. Its protein is CASSPGQGHNEKLFF. The full variable domain, with the rest looked up from reference TRBV5-6 and TRBJ1-4, is DAGVTQSPTHLIKTRGQQVTLRCSPKSGHDTVSWYQQALGQGPQFIFQYYEEEERQRGNFPDRFSGHQFPNYSSELNVNALLLGDSALYLCASSPGQGHNEKLFFGSGTQLSVL.

The chain carries TRBV19 and TRBJ1-2; tentatively, D is TRBD1 (6 bases). With 3 bases removed from V and 3 bases from J, the gap between germline ends came to 8 bases. The CDR3 length is 13 residues. Germline V gene data show CDR1 as LNHDA and CDR2 as SQIVND (reference sequence). Written as DNA, the CDR3 is TGTGCCAGTAGTATGAGACAGGACTATGGCTACACCTTC. Its translation is CASSMRQDYGYTF.

CDR3 amino acids: CASSSRGGRGYTF. DNA of the CDR3: TGTGCCAGCAGTTCGAGGGGGGGGCGAGGCTACACCTTC. V is TRBV27 and J is TRBJ1-2, with a tentative D call TRBD1 (6 bases). The length of the CDR3 is 13 residues. Trimming took off 4 bases at V and 8 bases at J, with 14 bases between the two ends. Germline CDR1 is MNHEY and CDR2 is SMNVEV (reference sequence).

The gene calls are TRBV9 and TRBJ1-2, with 9 nucleotides matching TRBD1. Germline V CDR1 and CDR2: SGDLS, YYNGEE. With 0 bases clipped from V and 6 bases from J, the junction kept 6 bases outside the gene matches. This CDR3 comprises 15 residues. In nucleotides, the CDR3 is TGTGCCAGCAGCGTAGGACAGGGGGGAAGCAATGGCTACACCTTC. Translation gives CASSVGQGGSNGYTF.

This chain joins TRBV27 and TRBJ2-7; a weak D match, TRBD2 (5 bases). Trimming pared 10 bases from V and 0 bases from J, leaving 16 bases between. This CDR3 contains 14 residues. Germline lookup yields CDR1 MNHEY and CDR2 SMNVEV (reference sequence). The CDR3 DNA sequence: TGTGCCACCACCCCGGACTGGAACTCCTACGAGCAGTACTTC. Amino acid sequence: CATTPDWNSYEQYF.

V is TRBV10-3 and J is TRBJ1-5, with D unclear. V was cut by 2 bases and J by 0 bases, with 11 bases left in between. This CDR3 has 16 residues. Germline CDR1 is ENHRY and CDR2 is SYGVKD. CDR3 in DNA: TGTGCCATCAGTGAGGCAGATTACTATAGCAATCAGCCCCAGCATTTT. This translates into CAISEADYYSNQPQHF.

This rearrangement joins TRBV5-1 to TRBJ2-5, with D unresolved. CDR1 is SGHRS and CDR2 is YFSETQ in the germline V gene. The germline V and J ends were trimmed by 0 bases and 1 base, with 13 bases remaining between them. The CDR3 is 16 amino acids. CDR3 in DNA: TGCGCCAGCAGCTTGGATCTCCACCAGGCCCAAGAGACCCAGTACTTC. Its translation is CASSLDLHQAQETQYF.

The chain combines TRBV7-7 with TRBJ2-5; 14 nucleotides agree with TRBD2. The V and J ends lost 6 bases and 6 bases, in that order; junction bases with no gene match: 3. The CDR3 has 14 residues. The germline V gene has CDR1 SSHAT and CDR2 FNYEAQ (reference sequence). The CDR3 protein is CASRTSGGAKTQYF. In nucleotides, the CDR3 is TGTGCCAGCAGGACTAGCGGGGGGGCAAAGACCCAGTACTTC. The full variable domain, with the rest looked up from reference TRBV7-7 and TRBJ2-5, is GAGVSQSPRYKVTKRGQDVTLRCDPISSHATLYWYQQALGQGPEFLTYFNYEAQPDKSGLPSDRFSAERPEGSISTLTIQRTEQRDSAMYRCASRTSGGAKTQYFGPGTRLLVL.

CDR3 sequence reads: CASSGAGTEAFF. CDR3 sequence (DNA): TGTGCCAGCAGCGGAGCTGGCACTGAAGCTTTCTTT. This chain joins TRBV6-5 and TRBJ1-1; D gene ambiguous. The CDR3 runs to 12 residues. V dropped 6 bases and J dropped 4 bases, with 9 bases sitting between them. Germline-derived CDR1 and CDR2 are MNHEY and SVGAGI.

The chain links TRBV4-1 to TRBJ2-1; 12 bases match TRBD2. The germline CDR1 and CDR2 sequences are MGHRA and YSYEKL. The CDR3 loop spans 16 amino acids. V lost 1 base and J lost 7; bases outside the gene matches: 5. The CDR3 region is CASSQGTTSGGNEQFF. The CDR3 nucleotides are TGCGCCAGCAGCCAAGGTACGACTAGCGGGGGAAATGAGCAGTTCTTC.

CDR3 nucleotides: TGTGCCAGCAGCGCGAGCGGGGGGGCCGCCAATGAGCAGTTCTTC. Its protein is CASSASGGAANEQFF. The rearrangement uses TRBV9 and TRBJ2-1, with 10 bases that match TRBD2. CDR1 and CDR2 from the germline V gene are SGDLS and YYNGEE. J was trimmed by 6 bases and V by 3 bases; bases with no gene match: 6. The CDR3 runs 15 residues.

This rearrangement joins TRBV18 to TRBJ1-4; weak D call: TRBD1 (5 bases). Germline V gene data show CDR1 as KGHSH and CDR2 as LQKENI. CDR3 length: 16 amino acids. V was clipped by 3 bases and J by 0 bases, with 11 bases between them. The CDR3 nucleotides are TGTGCCAGCTCACCGACTGACAGTTCAACTAATGAAAAACTGTTTTTT. It is translated as CASSPTDSSTNEKLFF.

This clone was counted between two and nine times. The V call is TRBV2, the J call TRBJ2-3; D unresolved. CDR1 and CDR2 (germline): SNHLY, FYNNEI. Trimming stripped 4 bases from V and 5 bases from J, with 10 bases between. The CDR3 loop spans 13 amino acids. The CDR3 sequence: CASSAGSLDTQYF. In DNA form, the CDR3 reads TGTGCCAGCAGTGCCGGGTCATTAGATACGCAGTATTTT.